The 2 T cell receptor beta chains below all came from one sample that was sequenced in a study of blood T cell repertoires in COVID-19. Libraries were prepared by immunoSEQ multiplex PCR; TCRdb keeps only in-frame clonotypes and omits some of them. The table shows 150,000 to 200,000 clones, with roughly 86% occurring only once. Sequencing was carried out using peripheral blood. The receptors here all came from a woman of 80 years or more with COVID-19, enrolled during active disease.

This clone was counted once. The J gene is TRBJ1-4, the V gene TRBV5-8; D is undetermined. CDR3 length: 16 amino acids. V was clipped by 0 bases and J by 4 bases, with 13 bases between them. In germline, CDR1 is SGHTS, CDR2 YDEGEE. For the CDR3, the DNA is TGTGCCAGCAGCTTGGCCGACGGAGTGGTTAATGAAAAACTGTTTTTT. Its protein product is CASSLADGVVNEKLFF.

The gene calls are TRBV5-1 and TRBJ2-7; D is ambiguous. CDR1 is SGHRS, CDR2 YFSETQ, per germline. V was clipped by 6 bases and J by 2 bases, with 18 bases between them. The CDR3 has 15 residues. The CDR3 DNA reads as TGCGCCAGCAAGGTGGGTTCAGGTTCGGCCTACGAGCAGTACTTC. Protein: CASKVGSGSAYEQYF.